This TCR beta chain is drawn from a study of identifying expanded T cells in peripheral blood. Points from the study as a whole: Clone count variance between two-week samples rose with total template count. Over approximately two and four weeks, about 15 and 18 clones changed, versus around 1.2 between replicates.

With respect to this clone: The antigen is not known.

During the collection period, no donor immune events like infections were recorded. The ends lost 3 bases at V and 5 bases at J; junction bases unmatched: 18. The germline CDR1 and CDR2 sequences are SGDLS and YYNGEE. The CDR3 is made up of 20 amino acids. Clones were sequenced by immunoSEQ multiplex PCR, and TCRdb holds only the in-frame ones, with some missing. The profile shows about 110,000 clones, roughly nine tenths of them singletons. The sequence was obtained from a person between 18 and 75 years old in good health. The chain is built from TRBV9 and TRBJ2-3, with 13 bases that match TRBD2. Sequenced: blood. CDR3 sequence (DNA): TGTGCCAGCAGCGCCGTAGCCACCGGACTAGCGGGGGCCTGGAGAGATACGCAGTATTTT. This sequence encodes CASSAVATGLAGAWRDTQYF.